This T cell receptor beta chain was sequenced for a study of identical twins. The study's findings and limits: Fewer insertions characterized abundant cord blood beta clonotypes, whereas memory repertoires showed none.

One entry per CDR3 protein, called by TCRdb with MiXCR from the 5' RACE reads. There are approximately 630,000 distinct CDR3 sequences in the sample; roughly 7.2% occur only once, and roughly 1.6% lies in the top ten. This clonotype was recorded at least ten times. Its antigen is currently unknown. These same data were also listed under a study on yellow fever vaccine responses in identical twins.

Sequenced material: PBMCs. This receptor was taken from a woman aged 18-29 years in good health.

The CDR3 reads CSVVFPGTYEQYF. DNA for the CDR3: TGCAGCGTCGTCTTCCCCGGTACCTACGAGCAGTACTTC. The genes are TRBV29-1 and TRBJ2-7; unclear D gene. Per the germline V gene, CDR1 is SQVTM and CDR2 is ANQGSEA. Trimming cost V 6 bases and J 2 bases, with 14 bases left between them. The CDR3 is 13 amino acids.